This T cell receptor beta chain is from a study of human T cells and chemical hapten exposure (dated by TCRdb to the early 2020s). Context from the whole study: For sensitization, 2% DPC in acetone was applied to a roughly 2 cm by roughly 2 cm area of upper inner arm skin. Throughout the roughly 26-week study period, patients were also given weekly therapeutic DPC doses on the scalp. Libraries were combined into a pool for sequencing, and differences in TCR yield between samples came mainly from small differences in library volumes within the pool. For TCR sequencing, blood came from 25 to 30 alopecia patients at anywhere from one to four time points (pre-sensitization, 2, 6 and 24 weeks). Patch testing was performed on the upper back with Finn chambers containing 0.01% DPC, and the patch tests were scored after 6 days according to International Contact Dermatitis Research Group standards. Alopecia areata with under or over 50% scalp involvement, alopecia totalis and alopecia universalis were represented in the patient cohort, which was mostly female. This study followed changes in the peripheral blood TCR repertoire in vivo during primary and secondary sensitization of alopecia patients to the hapten diphenylcyclopropenone (DPC). Blood samples were taken from patients before sensitization (week 0) and then at 2, 6 and about 24 weeks after DPC sensitization. What the research found in general, with its limitations: A positive correlation was found between the number of PT1 expanded TCRs and patch test score, with significance reached at thresholds 8, 16 and 32 but not 4. Significantly more large CDR3 similarity clusters were formed by expanded TCRs than by pre-sensitization or healthy control sets, consistent with antigen-driven responses. Repeated subsampling changed both the strength of the expansion versus patch-test correlation and the threshold at which the correlation became significant. All patients had alopecia, a presumed autoimmune disease, so their immune response might differ from that of healthy individuals. No change with DPC sensitization was found in the number of TCRs above 1 in 1000 frequency, and no evidence of global repertoire structure alterations was found.

The sample's time point label is to be understood as: patch test 1, 2 weeks after DPC sensitization. The treatment or condition label here, explained by the study, means: therapeutic diphenylcyclopropenone sensitization with weekly scalp DPC. At each patch-test visit, blood was drawn before the patch test was applied. To be eligible, patients had to be aged 18 to 70, diagnosed with alopecia and judged suitable for DPC therapy, while pregnant patients were excluded. Total RNA was isolated from unfractionated whole blood collected in Tempus Blood RNA tubes. In regard to this clonotype: There is no known antigen for this receptor. Base qualities are not provided; no much larger clone lies one nucleotide away.

Measured from the cysteine to the phenylalanine, the CDR3 is 14 residues long. Only the CDR3 DNA is retained, 42 bases long and in frame from the first base. The trim is 3 bases for V and 9 bases for J, with a gap of 12 bases between the germline ends. Receptor amplification or capture employed RACE. The reads were generated on a NextSeq 500. During library preparation, unique molecular identifiers were attached to individual cDNA molecules so that TCRs could be counted quantitatively and reproducibly. Both TCR alpha and TCR beta chains were sequenced from each blood RNA sample. In the source study's methods: A median of approximately 100,000 TCRs per sample was observed, with a range of about 20,000 to 750,000. The Decombinator software suite was used to annotate the V, J and CDR3 of the TCR reads. For the PS versus PT1 abundance plots, all samples were subsampled to the same number of TCRs (28,000). TCRs were defined as expanded if absent before sensitization and observed at least eight times at the 2-week time point. TCRdb itself trimmed the public reads at Q25 with fastp, ran MiXCR and retained productive beta chains. Entries are consolidated by CDR3 protein sequence, retaining the most common genes and DNA. The V and J calls and clone size are TCRdb's, not the authors'. The sample records around 340,000 distinct CDR3 sequences, roughly 6.9% of which are singletons. The ten most abundant clones make up 8.4% of the sample.

The sample here was whole blood, taken in connection with sensitization to the hapten diphenylcyclopropenone (DPC). This TCR derives from a woman aged 18-35 years with alopecia areata. Some clones in this sample may be carry-over from other donors' samples. In this chain, TRBV12-3 or TRBV12-4 is recombined with TRBJ1-6; possibly the D gene is TRBD1, per 5 matching bases. The CDR3 corresponds to CASSFHRGTSPLHF. The DNA sequence is TGTGCCAGCAGTTTTCATCGGGGGACTTCACCCCTCCACTTT.